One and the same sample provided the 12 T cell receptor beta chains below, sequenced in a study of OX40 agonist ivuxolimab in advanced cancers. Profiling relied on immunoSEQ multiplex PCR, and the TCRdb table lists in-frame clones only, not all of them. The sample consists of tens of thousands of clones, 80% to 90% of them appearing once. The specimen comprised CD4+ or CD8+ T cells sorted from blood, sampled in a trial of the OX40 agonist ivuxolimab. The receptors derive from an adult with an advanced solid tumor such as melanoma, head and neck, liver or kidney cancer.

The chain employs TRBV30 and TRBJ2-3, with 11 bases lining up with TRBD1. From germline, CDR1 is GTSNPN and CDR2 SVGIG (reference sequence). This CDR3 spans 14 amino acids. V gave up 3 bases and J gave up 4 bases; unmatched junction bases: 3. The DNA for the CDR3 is TGTGCCTGGAGCCGGGACAGGGGGTCAGATACGCAGTATTTT. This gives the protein CAWSRDRGSDTQYF. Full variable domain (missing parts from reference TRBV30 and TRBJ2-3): SQTIHQWPATLVQPVGSPLSLECTVEGTSNPNLYWYRQAAGRGLQLLFYSVGIGQISSEVPQNLSASRPQDRQFILSSKKLLLSDSGFYLCAWSRDRGSDTQYFGPGTRLTVL.

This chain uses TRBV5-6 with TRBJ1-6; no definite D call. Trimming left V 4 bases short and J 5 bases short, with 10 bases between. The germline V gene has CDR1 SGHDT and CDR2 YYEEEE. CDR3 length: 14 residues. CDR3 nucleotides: TGTGCCAGCAGCCTGGGTACGGATAATTCACCCCTCCACTTT. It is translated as CASSLGTDNSPLHF.

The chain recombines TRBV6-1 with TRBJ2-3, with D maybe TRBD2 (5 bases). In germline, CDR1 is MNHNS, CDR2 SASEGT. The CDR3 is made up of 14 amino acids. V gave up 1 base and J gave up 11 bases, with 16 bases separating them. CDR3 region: CASSEDPTSFQQYF. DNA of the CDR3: TGTGCCAGCAGTGAAGATCCCACTAGTTTTCAGCAGTATTTT.

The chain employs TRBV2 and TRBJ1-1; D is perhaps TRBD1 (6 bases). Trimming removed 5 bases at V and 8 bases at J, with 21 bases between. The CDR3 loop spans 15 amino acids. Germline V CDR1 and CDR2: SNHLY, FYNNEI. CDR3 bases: TGTGCCAGCAGTTCTCCCCAGGGGTCAATGGCCGAAGCTTTCTTT. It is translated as CASSSPQGSMAEAFF.

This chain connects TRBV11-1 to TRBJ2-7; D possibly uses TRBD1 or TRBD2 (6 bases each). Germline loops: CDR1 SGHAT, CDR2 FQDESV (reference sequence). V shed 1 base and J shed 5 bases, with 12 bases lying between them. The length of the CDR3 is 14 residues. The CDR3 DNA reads TGTGCCAGCAGCTTAGTAGGGGGGCTGGACGAGCAGTACTTC. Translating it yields CASSLVGGLDEQYF.

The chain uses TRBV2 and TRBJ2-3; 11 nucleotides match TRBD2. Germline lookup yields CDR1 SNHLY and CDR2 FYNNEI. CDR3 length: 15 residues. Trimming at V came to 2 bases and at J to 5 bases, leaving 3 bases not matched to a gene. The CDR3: CASSELAGGRDTQYF. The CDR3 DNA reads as TGTGCCAGCAGTGAACTAGCGGGAGGTAGAGATACGCAGTATTTT.

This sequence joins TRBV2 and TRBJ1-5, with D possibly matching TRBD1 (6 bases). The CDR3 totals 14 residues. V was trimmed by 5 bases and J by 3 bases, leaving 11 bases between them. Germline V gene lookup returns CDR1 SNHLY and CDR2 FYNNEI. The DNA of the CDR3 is TGTGCCAGCAGTCCAACAGGGAACAATCAGCCCCAGCATTTT. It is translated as CASSPTGNNQPQHF.

CDR3 sequence reads: CASGWIATEKEQYF. The CDR3 bases are TGTGCTAGTGGGTGGATAGCGACCGAGAAGGAGCAGTACTTC. The V call is TRBV12-5, the J call TRBJ2-7, with D perhaps TRBD2 (5 bases). Trimming removed 6 bases at V and 7 bases at J, with 19 bases between. The CDR3 sequence is 14 residues long. CDR1 and CDR2 (germline): LGHNT, FRNRAP.

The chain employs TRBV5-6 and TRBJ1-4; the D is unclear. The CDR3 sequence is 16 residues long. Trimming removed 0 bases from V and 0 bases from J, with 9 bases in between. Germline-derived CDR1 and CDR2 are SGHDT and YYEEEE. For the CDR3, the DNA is TGTGCCAGCAGCTTGGGACACCTTGCAACTAATGAAAAACTGTTTTTT. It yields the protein CASSLGHLATNEKLFF.

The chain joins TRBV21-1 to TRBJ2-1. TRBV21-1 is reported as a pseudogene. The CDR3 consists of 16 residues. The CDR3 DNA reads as TGTGCCAGCAGCGCCACCGGACGCACCTTCCACAATGAGCAGTTCTTC. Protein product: CASSATGRTFHNEQFF.

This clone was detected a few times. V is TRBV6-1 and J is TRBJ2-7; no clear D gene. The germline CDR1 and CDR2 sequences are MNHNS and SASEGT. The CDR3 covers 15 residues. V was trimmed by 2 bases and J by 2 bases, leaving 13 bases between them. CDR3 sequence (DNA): TGTGCCAGCAGTGAAACGGATGAGAGCGCCTACGAGCAGTACTTC. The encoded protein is CASSETDESAYEQYF.

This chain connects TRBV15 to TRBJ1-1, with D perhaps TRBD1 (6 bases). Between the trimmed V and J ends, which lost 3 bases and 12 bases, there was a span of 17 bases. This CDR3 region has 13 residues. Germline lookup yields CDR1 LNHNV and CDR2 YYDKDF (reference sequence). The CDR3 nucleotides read TGTGCCACCAGCAGCCATCCCGCGGGGGCGTCTTTCTTT. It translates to CATSSHPAGASFF.